The next 24 T cell receptor beta chains were all read from a single sample in a study of T cell repertoires in cytomegalovirus infection. TCRdb independently ran MiXCR on the reads; one entry per CDR3 protein. The repertoire holds some 920,000 distinct CDR3 sequences, roughly 31% seen once, with around an eighth in the top ten. These receptors' antigens are unknown. The material sequenced was cultured CD8+ T cells from PBMCs, taken from culture after CMV antigen stimulation. These receptors all come from a human donor in good health (CMV status not recorded). Some clones in this sample may be carry-over from other donors' samples.

There are a few counts of this clonotype. The chain joins TRBV7-9 to TRBJ1-4; a weak D match, TRBD1 (6 bases). The CDR3 totals 15 residues. V lost 6 bases and J lost 5, with 16 bases in between. Germline V CDR1 and CDR2: SEHNR, FQNEAQ (reference sequence). The CDR3 nucleotides are TGTGCCAGCAGGATTGAGAAGGGGGTGAATGAAAAACTGTTTTTT. It encodes CASRIEKGVNEKLFF. Variable domain in full (rest from reference TRBV7-9 and TRBJ1-4): DTGVSQNPRHKITKRGQNVTFRCDPISEHNRLYWYRQTLGQGPEFLTYFQNEAQLEKSRLLSDRFSAERPKGSFSTLEIQRTEQGDSAMYLCASRIEKGVNEKLFFGSGTQLSVL.

This clonotype was seen only a few times. The chain uses TRBV3-1 and TRBJ2-6; D ambiguous. The CDR3 contains 16 residues. V lost 1 base to trimming and J lost 1 base, with 8 bases between them. Germline-derived CDR1 and CDR2 are LGHDT and YNNKEL (reference sequence). Here the CDR3 DNA reads TGTGCCAGCAGCCAAGGCCGCGCATCTGGGGCCAACGTCCTGACTTTC. This sequence encodes CASSQGRASGANVLTF.

This clonotype has just one count. CDR3 DNA sequence: TGTGCCAGCAGCCCGATGGGACAGGGGTGGACTGAAGCTTTCTTT. It is translated as CASSPMGQGWTEAFF. The chain uses TRBV14 and TRBJ1-1; 10 nucleotides align to TRBD1. The CDR3 loop spans 15 amino acids. Trimming removed 4 bases from V and 5 bases from J; junction bases left unmatched: 7. From germline, CDR1 is SGHDN and CDR2 FVKESK. The whole variable domain, remainder taken from reference TRBV14 and TRBJ1-1, is EAGVTQFPSHSVIEKGQTVTLRCDPISGHDNLYWYRRVMGKEIKFLLHFVKESKQDESGMPNNRFLAERTGGTYSTLKVQPAELEDSGVYFCASSPMGQGWTEAFFGQGTRLTVV.

This clonotype was counted only a few times. V and J are TRBV20-1 and TRBJ1-1; TRBD1 might be the D (6 bases). Trimming removed 3 bases at V and 6 bases at J, with 14 bases between. The CDR3 has 13 residues. Germline CDR1 reads DFQATT; CDR2 reads SNEGSKA (reference sequence). CDR3 in amino acids: CSASWAGDAEAFF. In DNA, the CDR3 is TGCAGTGCTAGTTGGGCAGGGGACGCTGAAGCTTTCTTT.

The chain has TRBV7-9 and TRBJ2-2, with 8 positions matching TRBD1. The CDR3 has 15 amino acids. The germline gives CDR1 SEHNR, CDR2 FQNEAQ (reference sequence). V was pared by 7 bases and J by 5 bases, with 9 bases of the junction left unmatched. The CDR3 reads CASIIQGVETGELFF. For the CDR3, the DNA is TGTGCCAGCATCATACAGGGGGTCGAGACCGGGGAGCTGTTTTTT.

About this clonotype: A much larger clonotype is one base distant, so this may be a read error. The rearrangement links TRBV12-5 to TRBJ1-5, with D maybe TRBD1 (6 bases). Trimming cost V 5 bases and J 4 bases, with 15 bases left between them. The CDR3 contains 15 residues. Germline CDR1 is LGHNT and CDR2 is FRNRAP. This CDR3 reads CASGRRQEWNQPQHF. DNA of the CDR3: TGTGCTAGTGGTCGCCGACAGGAATGGAATCAGCCCCAGCATTTT.

The chain combines TRBV7-9 with TRBJ1-6, with D tentatively TRBD1 (6 bases). V lost 7 bases, J lost 8 bases, and 24 bases lay in between. From germline, CDR1 is SEHNR and CDR2 FQNEAQ (reference sequence). This CDR3 is 17 amino acids long. The DNA for the CDR3 is TGTGCCAGCATCTCGGGTGGGGGGGCATCGATATATTCACCCCTCCACTTT. Translating it yields CASISGGGASIYSPLHF. The full variable domain, in which reference TRBV7-9 and TRBJ1-6 provide the parts outside the CDR3, is DTGVSQNPRHKITKRGQNVTFRCDPISEHNRLYWYRQTLGQGPEFLTYFQNEAQLEKSRLLSDRFSAERPKGSFSTLEIQRTEQGDSAMYLCASISGGGASIYSPLHFGNGTRLTVT.

The chain has TRBV29-1 and TRBJ1-2, with 7 positions matching TRBD1. The germline gives CDR1 SQVTM, CDR2 ANQGSEA. The CDR3 spans 12 residues. J was trimmed by 3 bases and V by 7 bases; bases with no gene match: 5. The CDR3 loop is CSATTGYYGYTF. The CDR3 coding sequence is TGCAGCGCCACGACAGGGTACTATGGCTACACCTTC.

This clonotype appeared a few times. The V call is TRBV6-1, the J call TRBJ2-3, with 7 nucleotides matching TRBD1. From germline, CDR1 is MNHNS and CDR2 SASEGT. V shed 7 bases, J shed 2 bases, and the junction held 9 bases outside the gene matches. There are 15 residues in the CDR3. CDR3 in amino acids: CASKPWDRTTDTQYF. CDR3 in DNA: TGTGCCAGCAAGCCCTGGGACAGAACCACAGATACGCAGTATTTT.

This clonotype was counted a few times. The V and J genes are TRBV11-3 and TRBJ2-2; no firm D call. Looked up from germline, CDR1 is SGHNT and CDR2 is YENEEA. V shed 4 bases and J shed 1 base, with 13 bases lying between them. CDR3 length: 16 amino acids. Here the CDR3 DNA reads TGTGCCAGCAGCTCCAGGAGCGCTAGGAACACCGGGGAGCTGTTTTTT. Its translation is CASSSRSARNTGELFF.

This chain uses TRBV27 with TRBJ1-1; D is perhaps TRBD1 (6 bases). Trimming took off 6 bases at V and 10 bases at J, with 21 bases between the two ends. CDR1 and CDR2 (germline): MNHEY, SMNVEV (reference sequence). This CDR3 is 14 amino acids long. CDR3 nucleotide sequence: TGTGCCAGCAGCCGAGGCCCCACAGGGCGAGGAGCTTTCTTT. Translation gives CASSRGPTGRGAFF.

The chain couples TRBV7-8 to TRBJ2-2; 9 bases are a match to TRBD1. Germline-derived CDR1 and CDR2 are SGHVS and FQNEAQ. This CDR3 comprises 15 residues. With 4 bases clipped from V and 6 bases from J, the junction kept 6 bases outside the gene matches. In DNA form, the CDR3 reads TGTGCCAGCAGCTCCGGGACAGGGCCCGCCGGGGAGCTGTTTTTT. It specifies CASSSGTGPAGELFF.

A note on this clonotype: A read error is possible here, since a much larger clone lies one base away. The chain links TRBV7-2 to TRBJ1-1; possible D gene TRBD1, 5 bases. The germline V gene has CDR1 SGHTA and CDR2 FQGNSA. CDR3 length: 13 residues. CDR3 DNA sequence: TGTGTCAGCAGCTTAGCCTGGGGGTCTGAAGCTTTCTTT. Its translation is CVSSLAWGSEAFF.

This clonotype was counted only a few times. V usage is TRBV7-6 and J usage is TRBJ1-2, with D perhaps TRBD1 (5 bases). Germline V gene lookup returns CDR1 SGHVS and CDR2 FNYEAQ. The CDR3 is 15 amino acids. V lost 5 bases and J lost 7, with 20 bases in between. The CDR3 region has the DNA TGTGCCAGCAGCCTCGGGACTCCAGCGCAAGGTGGCTACACCTTC. Protein: CASSLGTPAQGGYTF.

Points on this clonotype: It may be a read error: a sequence one base away is much more abundant. The V call is TRBV19, the J call TRBJ1-1; D possibly corresponds to TRBD1 (5 bases). Per the germline V gene, CDR1 is LNHDA and CDR2 is SQIVND (reference sequence). V was clipped by 7 bases and J by 1 base, with 13 bases between them. This CDR3 is built from 14 residues. As DNA, the CDR3 is TGTGCCAGTATTGTTTCCGGGACGAACACTGAAGCTTTCTTT. Translation: CASIVSGTNTEAFF.

The rearrangement uses TRBV6-4 and TRBJ2-1, with a possible D match to TRBD2 (5 bases). The germline V gene has CDR1 MRHNA and CDR2 SNTAGT. Deletions cut 3 bases from V and 0 bases from J, with 15 bases between. There are 17 residues in the CDR3. CDR3 region: CASSETRAESSYNEQFF. In DNA form, the CDR3 reads TGTGCCAGCAGTGAAACGCGGGCCGAAAGCTCCTACAATGAGCAGTTCTTC.

Turning to this clonotype: Just one base apart from a much larger clone, this may be a read error. The chain has TRBV7-4 and TRBJ2-1, with 9 bases identical to TRBD1. J was trimmed by 3 bases and V by 5 bases; bases with no gene match: 5. This CDR3 spans 15 amino acids. CDR1 is SGHVT, CDR2 SQSDAQ, per germline. The DNA of the CDR3 is TGTGCCAGCAGCGTCGGGACAGGGTGCTACAATGAGCAGTTCTTC. It translates to CASSVGTGCYNEQFF.

This clonotype has at least ten counts. The J gene is TRBJ2-1, the V gene TRBV7-8; no reliable D call. The germline V gene has CDR1 SGHVS and CDR2 FQNEAQ. The CDR3 sequence is 14 residues long. With 4 bases removed from V and 4 bases from J, the gap between germline ends came to 11 bases. The CDR3 DNA sequence: TGTGCCAGCAGCTCTAGGGTCGTATACAATGAGCAGTTCTTC. Protein sequence: CASSSRVVYNEQFF.

This clonotype was counted only a few times. This clone may be a read error of a much larger clone one base away. This rearrangement joins TRBV27 to TRBJ2-7; TRBD1 aligns across 10 bases. This CDR3 comprises 15 residues. Trimming cost V 0 bases and J 2 bases; bases outside gene matches: 1. Germline V lookup: CDR1 MNHEY, CDR2 SMNVEV (reference sequence). In DNA, the CDR3 is TGTGCCAGCAGTTTATCCGGGACAGGGGCCTACGAGCAGTACTTC. Amino acid sequence: CASSLSGTGAYEQYF.

The chain carries TRBV12-3 or TRBV12-4 and TRBJ1-6; 8 bases are shared with TRBD1. The length of the CDR3 is 13 residues. V gave up 7 bases and J gave up 9 bases; unmatched junction bases: 5. Here the CDR3 DNA reads TGTGCCAGCACCCGAGACAGGGGTTCACCCCTCCACTTT. This codes for CASTRDRGSPLHF.

This clonotype was observed many times. J is TRBJ2-1 and V is TRBV7-6, with D hard to call. V lost 6 bases and J 6 bases, leaving 18 bases between the germline ends. Germline V lookup: CDR1 SGHVS, CDR2 FNYEAQ. The CDR3 has 15 amino acids. The CDR3 bases are TGTGCCAGCAGACCCAATCAAGCCCCCTCCAATGAGCAGTTCTTC. It specifies CASRPNQAPSNEQFF.

This clonotype has more than one count but fewer than ten. J is TRBJ1-1 and V is TRBV29-1; possibly TRBD1 for D (6 bases). The CDR3 is made up of 13 amino acids. V was pared by 5 bases and J by 8 bases, with 18 bases between. The V gene's germline CDR1 is SQVTM and CDR2 ANQGSEA. CDR3 sequence (DNA): TGCAGCGTTCTTACCCTATACAGGGCCGAAGCTTTCTTT. Encoded protein: CSVLTLYRAEAFF. Full variable domain (remainder filled in from reference TRBV29-1 and TRBJ1-1): SAVISQKPSRDICQRGTSLTIQCQVDSQVTMMFWYRQQPGQSLTLIATANQGSEATYESGFVIDKFPISRPNLTFSTLTVSNMSPEDSSIYLCSVLTLYRAEAFFGQGTRLTVV.

Comments on this clonotype: One end of the junction is discordant with germline, which a read error may explain. In DNA form, the CDR3 reads TGTGCCAGTAGTATCCATACGAACGCTGAAGCTTTCTTT. Encoded protein: CASSIHTNAEAFF. The chain joins TRBV19 to TRBJ1-1, with unresolved D. The germline V gene has CDR1 LNHDA and CDR2 SQIVND (reference sequence). The CDR3 spans 13 residues.

Notes on this clonotype: This may arise from a read error, as a much more abundant clone is one base away. The V gene is TRBV6-8, the J gene TRBJ1-5; TRBD1 might be the D (5 bases). The germline CDR1 and CDR2 sequences are MNHGY and SAAAGT. The CDR3 is made up of 14 amino acids. CDR3 region: CAGSYSPGGQPQHF. The CDR3 DNA reads as TGTGCCGGCAGTTACTCGCCGGGGGGTCAGCCCCAGCATTTT.